The clone carrying this TCR beta chain was seen a single time. This record comes from a study of blood T cell repertoires in COVID-19. Study information: Italy, Spain and the United States were the sources of the convalescent and acute COVID-19 samples. PBMCs, B-cell-depleted T cells, or T cells were the source of the cDNA or gDNA that made up the material.

Trimming removed 5 bases from V and 4 bases from J; junction bases left unmatched: 8. The CDR3 covers 16 residues. Germline CDR1 is SGHRS and CDR2 is YFSETQ. Original data processing: Estimates of nucleated cell counts were drawn from the amplification of reference gene primers. TCRdb's copy holds only in-frame clones and misses some; the assay was immunoSEQ multiplex PCR. D and trimming were read from the DNA, whereas the V and J calls and clone size are those reported in that table. The sample comprises about 55,000 clones, more than 70% of which are singletons, and under 30% rests with the top ten.

The receptor's source is a woman of 80 years or more with acute or convalescent COVID-19. The sequenced sample was peripheral blood. This rearrangement joins TRBV5-1 to TRBJ2-2, with 10 bases that match TRBD2. In DNA form, the CDR3 reads TGCGCCAGCAGTCAGGGGACTAGCGAGGGCACCGGGGAGCTGTTTTTT. Residues: CASSQGTSEGTGELFF.